The 2 T cell receptor beta chains presented below share a single source sample, sequenced in a study of OX40 agonist ivuxolimab in advanced cancers. Clones were read by immunoSEQ multiplex PCR, and TCRdb kept only the in-frame ones, dropping some. The top ten hold roughly a tenth of the sample, which has approximately 44,000 clones, approximately 80% seen once. The specimen comprised CD4+ or CD8+ T cells sorted from blood, sampled in a trial of the OX40 agonist ivuxolimab. These receptors originate from an adult with an advanced solid tumor such as melanoma, head and neck, liver or kidney cancer.

J is TRBJ2-7 and V is TRBV27, with D maybe TRBD1 (6 bases). The CDR3 has 13 amino acids. The germline V and J ends were trimmed by 5 bases and 2 bases, with 10 bases remaining between them. In germline, CDR1 is MNHEY, CDR2 SMNVEV (reference sequence). CDR3 in DNA: TGTGCCAGCAGTAGACAGGAAGCCTACGAGCAGTACTTC. Protein sequence: CASSRQEAYEQYF.

V is TRBV7-2 and J is TRBJ1-5; 8 bases agree with TRBD1. V shed 5 bases, J shed 2 bases, and the junction held 8 bases outside the gene matches. The germline V gene encodes CDR1 SGHTA and CDR2 FQGNSA. CDR3 length equals 16 residues. The CDR3 DNA reads TGTGCCAGCAGCCCGTATGGACAGGGTGGCAATCAGCCCCAGCATTTT. The encoded protein is CASSPYGQGGNQPQHF.